The rows below give T cell receptor beta chains drawn from one sample of a study of T cell changes during pregnancy in multiple sclerosis. Produced via immunoSEQ multiplex PCR; TCRdb's table is partial and in-frame only. The sample lists over 50,000 clones, 80% to 90% occurring once. This material consisted of peripheral blood, taken in the first trimester of pregnancy. Receptors originate from a female donor in good health, enrolled as a control in a pregnancy study. Both conserved end residues are part of each CDR3. A D gene is named only where the DNA matches it firmly. Not all rows give a size; the values are once, few, many and, for expanded clones, a class.

J gene: TRBJ2-2
V gene: TRBV6-1
D gene: TRBD2
clone size: -
CDR3 DNA: TGTGCCAGCAGTGACCGGGGGAAGCGGGGGGGTGCCGGGGAGCTGTTTTTT
CDR3 protein: CASSDRGKRGGAGELFF

J gene: TRBJ1-1
V gene: TRBV4-1
D gene: -
clone size: -
CDR3 DNA: TGCGCCAGCAGCCAAGAGGGACACCAGAACACTGAAGCTTTCTTT
CDR3 protein: CASSQEGHQNTEAFF

J gene: TRBJ2-2
V gene: TRBV15
D gene: -
clone size: -
CDR3 DNA: TGTGCCACCAGCCCAAGATCGGCCGGGGAGCTGTTTTTT
CDR3 protein: CATSPRSAGELFF

J gene: TRBJ2-7
V gene: TRBV5-1
D gene: -
clone size: -
CDR3 DNA: TGCGCCAGCAGCTTGGAACGCAGGGGTTTCTACGAGCAGTACTTC
CDR3 protein: CASSLERRGFYEQYF

J gene: TRBJ1-4
V gene: TRBV2
D gene: -
clone size: -
CDR3 DNA: TGTGCCAGCAGCCCGGAGGCTAATGAAAAACTGTTTTTT
CDR3 protein: CASSPEANEKLFF

J gene: TRBJ2-2
V gene: TRBV25-1
D gene: -
clone size: -
CDR3 DNA: TGTGCCAGCATACGCGAAGGGGAAGGAGCGAACACCGGGGAGCTGTTTTTT
CDR3 protein: CASIREGEGANTGELFF

J gene: TRBJ2-7
V gene: TRBV29-1
D gene: -
clone size: -
CDR3 DNA: TGCAGCGTTGTGTTAGTGGGGAGCTCCTACGAGCAGTACTTC
CDR3 protein: CSVVLVGSSYEQYF

J gene: TRBJ1-1
V gene: TRBV19
D gene: -
clone size: -
CDR3 DNA: TGTGCCAGTATCAAACAGGGACCCTTGGCTGAAGCTTTCTTT
CDR3 protein: CASIKQGPLAEAFF

J gene: TRBJ1-1
V gene: TRBV6-6
D gene: -
clone size: -
CDR3 DNA: TGTGCCAGCAGTTACACGGCAGGGCGGACTGAAGCTTTCTTT
CDR3 protein: CASSYTAGRTEAFF

J gene: TRBJ1-5
V gene: TRBV4-3
D gene: -
clone size: -
CDR3 DNA: TGCGCCAGCAGCCAAGGGTCAGGGGCCCTTAGCAATCAGCCCCAGCATTTT
CDR3 protein: CASSQGSGALSNQPQHF

J gene: TRBJ2-5
V gene: TRBV15
D gene: TRBD1
clone size: -
CDR3 DNA: TGTGCCACTACCGACAGGGGGCCTAGTCTACGGTACCAAGAGACCCAGTACTTC
CDR3 protein: CATTDRGPSLRYQETQYF

J gene: TRBJ1-2
V gene: TRBV2
D gene: -
clone size: -
CDR3 DNA: TGTGCCAGCAGTGAAGAGGAGACAGCATATGGCTACACCTTC
CDR3 protein: CASSEEETAYGYTF

J gene: TRBJ2-3
V gene: TRBV11-3
D gene: -
clone size: -
CDR3 DNA: TGTGCCAGCAGCTTAGATCCCGTCGGGGGAGCCACAGATACGCAGTATTTT
CDR3 protein: CASSLDPVGGATDTQYF

J gene: TRBJ1-1
V gene: TRBV7-2
D gene: -
clone size: -
CDR3 DNA: TGTGCCAGCAGTCAGGACAGAGACACTGAAGCTTTCTTT
CDR3 protein: CASSQDRDTEAFF

J gene: TRBJ1-2
V gene: TRBV5-6
D gene: TRBD1
clone size: -
CDR3 DNA: TGTGCCAGCAGCTTGGGACAGGGGACCTATGGCTACACCTTC
CDR3 protein: CASSLGQGTYGYTF

J gene: TRBJ1-4
V gene: TRBV30
D gene: -
clone size: -
CDR3 DNA: TGTGCCTGGGACCTCAGAGTCGGGGAAAAACTGTTTTTT
CDR3 protein: CAWDLRVGEKLFF

J gene: TRBJ2-2
V gene: TRBV11-2
D gene: TRBD1
clone size: -
CDR3 DNA: TGTGCCAGCAGCCAAACAGGGGGAGGCGGGGAGCTGTTTTTT
CDR3 protein: CASSQTGGGGELFF

J gene: TRBJ2-7
V gene: TRBV19
D gene: -
clone size: -
CDR3 DNA: TGTGCCAGTCGGGATGGTGCCGAGCAGTACTTC
CDR3 protein: CASRDGAEQYF

J gene: TRBJ1-4
V gene: TRBV7-9
D gene: -
clone size: -
CDR3 DNA: TGTGCCAGCAGCTCGACAGATCCAAATGAAAAACTGTTTTTT
CDR3 protein: CASSSTDPNEKLFF

J gene: TRBJ1-1
V gene: TRBV6-5
D gene: -
clone size: -
CDR3 DNA: TGTGCCAGCAGTTCGTTCACAGGGAACACTGAAGCTTTCTTT
CDR3 protein: CASSSFTGNTEAFF

J gene: TRBJ2-2
V gene: TRBV2
D gene: TRBD2
clone size: -
CDR3 DNA: TGTGCCAGCAGGGGTGGGACTAGCGGGAACACCGGGGAGCTGTTTTTT
CDR3 protein: CASRGGTSGNTGELFF

J gene: TRBJ1-1
V gene: TRBV27
D gene: TRBD1
clone size: -
CDR3 DNA: TGTGCCAGCAGTTCGCGGACAGGGGTTGAAGCTTTCTTT
CDR3 protein: CASSSRTGVEAFF

J gene: TRBJ1-5
V gene: TRBV2
D gene: -
clone size: -
CDR3 DNA: TGTGCCAGCAGTTTGGGGGGGGTCAATCAGCCCCAGCATTTT
CDR3 protein: CASSLGGVNQPQHF

J gene: TRBJ1-5
V gene: TRBV2
D gene: -
clone size: -
CDR3 DNA: TGTGCCAGCAGTGAGACTAACTTTGGACTTAGCAATCAGCCCCAGCATTTT
CDR3 protein: CASSETNFGLSNQPQHF

J gene: TRBJ2-7
V gene: TRBV5-8
D gene: TRBD2
clone size: -
CDR3 DNA: TGTGCCAGCAGCTTTGGACTAGCGGGGGGATACGAGCAGTACTTC
CDR3 protein: CASSFGLAGGYEQYF

J gene: TRBJ1-2
V gene: TRBV6-5
D gene: -
clone size: -
CDR3 DNA: TGTGCCAGCAGTTACGACGACCAGGGTAGGAGTGGCTACACCTTC
CDR3 protein: CASSYDDQGRSGYTF

J gene: TRBJ1-1
V gene: TRBV18
D gene: TRBD1
clone size: -
CDR3 DNA: TGTGCCAGCTCACGTACCGGGACAGGACCTCTCGAGGGCACTGAAGCTTTCTTT
CDR3 protein: CASSRTGTGPLEGTEAFF

J gene: TRBJ2-7
V gene: TRBV4-1
D gene: -
clone size: many
CDR3 DNA: TGCGCCAGCAGGGTAACGGGACACTCCTACGAGCAGTACTTC
CDR3 protein: CASRVTGHSYEQYF

J gene: TRBJ2-1
V gene: TRBV30
D gene: -
clone size: -
CDR3 DNA: TGTGCCTGGAGTGTCTGGCTTCCCCTCACCTACAATGAGCAGTTCTTC
CDR3 protein: CAWSVWLPLTYNEQFF

J gene: TRBJ1-5
V gene: TRBV18
D gene: -
clone size: -
CDR3 DNA: TGTGCCAGCTCCTCGGACAGTAATCAGCCCCAGCATTTT
CDR3 protein: CASSSDSNQPQHF

J gene: TRBJ1-1
V gene: TRBV21-1
D gene: -
clone size: -
CDR3 DNA: TGTGCCAGCAGCTTGGGCAGGAACACTGAAGCTTTCTTT
CDR3 protein: CASSLGRNTEAFF

J gene: TRBJ2-2
V gene: TRBV29-1
D gene: TRBD2
clone size: -
CDR3 DNA: TGCAGCGTTGCAGGGACTACCCGAGGAACCGGGGAGCTGTTTTTT
CDR3 protein: CSVAGTTRGTGELFF

J gene: TRBJ2-2
V gene: TRBV7-9
D gene: -
clone size: -
CDR3 DNA: TGTGCCAGCAGCCCCGCATCAGGAAGTTACACCGGGGAGCTGTTTTTT
CDR3 protein: CASSPASGSYTGELFF

J gene: TRBJ2-3
V gene: TRBV7-2
D gene: -
clone size: -
CDR3 DNA: TGTGCCAGCAGCTTAGTCGGTGTACCCACAGATACGCAGTATTTT
CDR3 protein: CASSLVGVPTDTQYF

J gene: TRBJ1-2
V gene: TRBV11-2
D gene: -
clone size: -
CDR3 DNA: TGTGCCAGCAACCCGCTTCCCGGAGCCAATGGCTACACCTTC
CDR3 protein: CASNPLPGANGYTF

J gene: TRBJ1-2
V gene: TRBV10-3
D gene: -
clone size: -
CDR3 DNA: TGTGCCATCAGACAACGAGGGAGGAATGGCTACACCTTC
CDR3 protein: CAIRQRGRNGYTF

J gene: TRBJ1-5
V gene: TRBV9
D gene: -
clone size: -
CDR3 DNA: TGTGCCAGCAGCGTAGGCGGGGGCCTAAATCAGCCCCAGCATTTT
CDR3 protein: CASSVGGGLNQPQHF

J gene: TRBJ2-3
V gene: TRBV6-5
D gene: TRBD2
clone size: -
CDR3 DNA: TGTGCCAGCAGTTACTCGCGGGGGACAGATACGCAGTATTTT
CDR3 protein: CASSYSRGTDTQYF

J gene: TRBJ2-2
V gene: TRBV7-9
D gene: -
clone size: -
CDR3 DNA: TGTGCCAGCAGCTCACTGTTACTAGGAGCTAACAACACCGGGGAGCTGTTTTTT
CDR3 protein: CASSSLLLGANNTGELFF

J gene: TRBJ2-1
V gene: TRBV11-3
D gene: -
clone size: -
CDR3 DNA: TGTGCCAGCAGCTTATTGCTAACGATATCCTACAATGAGCAGTTCTTC
CDR3 protein: CASSLLLTISYNEQFF

J gene: TRBJ1-5
V gene: TRBV7-2
D gene: TRBD1
clone size: few
CDR3 DNA: TGTGCCAGCAGCCCCCAGGGGGATCAGCCCCAGCATTTT
CDR3 protein: CASSPQGDQPQHF

J gene: TRBJ1-5
V gene: TRBV19
D gene: -
clone size: -
CDR3 DNA: TGTGCCAGTACCACGTACCAGTATAGCAATCAGCCCCAGCATTTT
CDR3 protein: CASTTYQYSNQPQHF

J gene: TRBJ1-2
V gene: TRBV5-5
D gene: -
clone size: -
CDR3 DNA: TGTGCCAGCAGCCCCCACAGGGCATCGGACTATGGCTACACCTTC
CDR3 protein: CASSPHRASDYGYTF